These T cell receptor beta chains were read from a single sample in a study of T cells in Graves' hyperthyroidism and ophthalmopathy. MiXCR was run by TCRdb on the multiplex PCR reads, yielding one entry per CDR3 protein. This sample has about 510,000 distinct CDR3 sequences, with around 50% found just once. Sequences were obtained from peripheral blood or thyroid tissue (not recorded which). The source of these receptors is an adult woman with Graves' disease, either hyperthyroidism or ophthalmopathy (not recorded which). Each CDR3 is given with its conserved first and last residue. Fields, in order: clone size, D gene, CDR3 length, J gene, V gene, CDR3 DNA, CDR3 protein. D genes are given only for firm matches. Some rows mark clone size as missing; the rest say once, few, many or name a class of expanded clone.

few NA 12 TRBJ1-1 TRBV28 TGTGCCATCCTGGGGACGAACACTGAAGCTTTCTTT CAILGTNTEAFF
NA NA 14 TRBJ2-5 TRBV12-3/TRBV12-4 TGTGCCAGCAGTTTTTGGGGACCGGTAGGGGCCCAGTACTTC CASSFWGPVGAQYF
NA NA 14 TRBJ2-5 TRBV28 TGTGCCAGCACCCGAGACTTTGTGTGGGAGACCCAGTACTTC CASTRDFVWETQYF
few TRBD2 11 TRBJ2-7 TRBV20-1 TGCAGTGCTAGGGGAGGGTTCGAGCAGTACTTC CSARGGFEQYF
many TRBD1 18 TRBJ1-5 TRBV7-9 TGTGCCAGCAGCTTAGGGAGACCGGGACAGGGGAGGAACCAGCCCCAGCATTTT CASSLGRPGQGRNQPQHF
NA TRBD2 13 TRBJ2-7 TRBV27 TGTGCCAGCACCGGACTAGCGGGTTACGAGCAGTACTTC CASTGLAGYEQYF
many TRBD1 14 TRBJ2-5 TRBV7-2 TGTGCCAGCAGCACCTGGGACAGCCAAGAGACCCAGTACTTC CASSTWDSQETQYF
NA NA 12 TRBJ1-5 TRBV20-1 TGCAGTGCGGGGGGAGACAATCAGCCCCAGCATTTT CSAGGDNQPQHF
many NA 14 TRBJ1-3 TRBV10-3 TGTGCCATCAGGAGGGATATCTCTGGAAACACCATATATTTT CAIRRDISGNTIYF
many NA 13 TRBJ2-5 TRBV7-2 TGTGCCAGCAGTCAGAGGGAGCAAGAGACCCAGTACTTC CASSQREQETQYF
NA NA 12 TRBJ2-5 TRBV6-6 TGTGCCGTACAAGTGGGCCAAGAGACCCAGTACTTC CAVQVGQETQYF
NA TRBD1 18 TRBJ1-5 TRBV15 TGTGCCACCAGCAGACAAACTAGGGACAGGGAGTTTCGTCAGCCCCAGCATTTT CATSRQTRDREFRQPQHF
many NA 14 TRBJ2-5 TRBV3-1 TGTGCCAGCAGCCAAGTGCAGATAGGCCAGACCCAGTACTTC CASSQVQIGQTQYF
many NA 12 TRBJ2-7 TRBV29-1 TGCAGCGTTGAAGTGGGGACATTCGAGCAGTACTTC CSVEVGTFEQYF
few NA 15 TRBJ2-7 TRBV25-1 TGTGCCAGCAGTGAGGGAGTTCTTTCCTCCTACGAGCAGTACTTC CASSEGVLSSYEQYF
NA TRBD2 17 TRBJ2-5 TRBV7-8 TGTGCCAGCAGCGCACGGGGGCGGGAGGGCCGATGGGAGACCCAGTACTTC CASSARGREGRWETQYF
NA NA 15 TRBJ1-6 TRBV5-1 TGCGCCAGCAGCCAGCAGCAGGGATCGGGTTCACCCCTCCACTTT CASSQQQGSGSPLHF
few TRBD1 12 TRBJ1-1 TRBV29-1 TGCAGCGGGATCCTACAGGGGACTGAAGCTTTCTTT CSGILQGTEAFF
NA NA 16 TRBJ2-6 TRBV7-9 TGTGCCAGCAGCGGACCCCTAAACTATGGGGCCAACGTCCTGACTTTC CASSGPLNYGANVLTF
few TRBD1 14 TRBJ1-2 TRBV7-3 TGTGCCAGCAGACAAAGGACAGGGGAGTATGGCTACACCTTC CASRQRTGEYGYTF
few NA 14 TRBJ1-1 TRBV10-2 TGCGCCAGCACCCGGACCGCGGCCTGGACGGAAGCTTTCTTT CASTRTAAWTEAFF
NA TRBD1 15 TRBJ1-4 TRBV2 TGTGCCAGCAGTTCTCGGACAGGGGGCCGGGAAAAACTGTTTTTT CASSSRTGGREKLFF
NA NA 16 TRBJ2-7 TRBV7-6 TGTGCCAGCAGCTTAGCTTATGTGGGTGGGGAATACGAGCAGTACTTC CASSLAYVGGEYEQYF
NA TRBD2 14 TRBJ2-7 TRBV29-1 TGCAGCGTTGATAGCGGGAGGATAGGCGGGGAGCAGTACTTC CSVDSGRIGGEQYF
NA NA 16 TRBJ2-2 TRBV19 TGTGCCAGTAGTATAAAGGGGTCACAGGGAGGCGGGGAGCTGTTTTTT CASSIKGSQGGGELFF
many TRBD1 14 TRBJ1-2 TRBV4-3 TGCGCCAGCAGCCCAACGACAGGGAACTATGGCTACACCTTC CASSPTTGNYGYTF
few NA 15 TRBJ1-5 TRBV20-1 TGCAGTGCTACCCCCGCATCGGGCAGCCAAGAGACCCAGCATTTT CSATPASGSQETQHF
few NA 13 TRBJ2-3 TRBV4-2 TGTGCCAGCAGCTTAGCCGTCACAGATACGCAGTATTTT CASSLAVTDTQYF
NA NA 13 TRBJ1-2 TRBV7-9 TGTGCCAGCAGCTCCCAAGAGGGCTATGGCTACACCTTC CASSSQEGYGYTF
many NA 14 TRBJ1-3 TRBV10-3 TGTGCCATCAGTGACGGGTCTCGTGGAAACACCATATATTTT CAISDGSRGNTIYF
many NA 11 TRBJ1-5 TRBV12-3/TRBV12-4 TGTGCCAGCAGTTTATTGGGGCCCCAGCATTTT CASSLLGPQHF
once NA 16 TRBJ1-5 TRBV5-1 TGCGCCAGCAGCTTGGGGGGCCCAATATCAAATCAGCCCCAGCATTTT CASSLGGPISNQPQHF
many TRBD1 13 TRBJ1-2 TRBV7-9 TGTGCCAGCAGGTCCGGGACAGGGGATGGCTACACCTTC CASRSGTGDGYTF
few NA 14 TRBJ2-7 TRBV15 TGTGCCACCAGCAGAGCCACGACAGGCTACGAGCAGTACTTC CATSRATTGYEQYF
many TRBD1 13 TRBJ2-5 TRBV29-1 TGCAGCGTGGACAGACAGGGGGAAGAGACCCAGTACTTC CSVDRQGEETQYF
few TRBD1 17 TRBJ2-5 TRBV25-1 TGTGCCAGCAGTGAATTAGGGGCCGCGGGACAGGGGGCCACCCAGTACTTC CASSELGAAGQGATQYF
many NA 14 TRBJ1-5 TRBV24-1 TGTGCCACCAGTGAATACAGAACCGATCAGCCCCAGCATTTT CATSEYRTDQPQHF
NA TRBD1 17 TRBJ2-6 TRBV15 TGTGCCACCAGCAGGGACAGGGGGGTGTATGGGGCCAACGTCCTGACTTTC CATSRDRGVYGANVLTF
many NA 15 TRBJ2-7 TRBV20-1 TGCAGTGCTACGCCCACGGGAGCTCGCTCCTACGAGCAGTACTTC CSATPTGARSYEQYF
NA TRBD2 15 TRBJ2-5 TRBV12-3/TRBV12-4 TGTGCCAGCAGTTTCACGGGACTAGTTGCAGAGACCCAGTACTTC CASSFTGLVAETQYF